This T cell receptor (beta chain) was identified during a study of pediatric ulcerative colitis. Germline V CDR1 and CDR2: MNHNS, SASEGT. CDR3 length equals 15 residues. V lost 5 bases to trimming and J lost 2 bases, with 15 bases between them. Data came from immunoSEQ multiplex PCR; TCRdb stores just in-frame clones and leaves some out. The sample holds some 43,000 clones, about 78% seen once. One to two pinch biopsies were taken from the rectum during colonoscopy. This chain connects TRBV6-1 to TRBJ2-5; no reliable D call. This clonotype was obtained from a girl aged 10-17 years with moderate ulcerative colitis. Material for sequencing was gut tissue. The DNA for the CDR3 is TGTGCCAGCAGTCTGAACTCCGGACGGCAAGAGACCCAGTACTTC. Its translation is CASSLNSGRQETQYF.